The clone carrying this T cell receptor beta chain has a handful of counts. Antigen specificity is unknown. The PCR contained 60 Vbeta and 13 Jbeta primers. Sequencing used immunoSEQ multiplex PCR; TCRdb keeps in-frame clones, though not all of them. The table has some 150,000 clones, about four fifths seen once. This specimen comes from a study of cytomegalovirus exposure and HLA in healthy donors. Overall study results and limits: Data from an earlier analysis indicated that most TCR beta V segments were productive either about 87% or about 30% of the time. In a later analysis, parvovirus B19, influenza, CMV and Epstein-Barr virus appeared linked to several top co-occurrence clusters. Presence/absence comparisons presumed near-even sequencing depth among donors.

From germline, CDR1 is LNHDA and CDR2 SQIVND (reference sequence). V lost 5 bases and J lost 4; bases outside the gene matches: 10. The CDR3 is made up of 15 amino acids. The chain recombines TRBV19 with TRBJ1-2, with 7 bases that match TRBD1. This sequence was found in a woman in her forties or fifties in good health and CMV-seronegative. Sequenced material: PBMCs. The CDR3, as DNA: TGTGCCAGTAGTCTTTCGGACAGGAGGTCCTATGGCTACACCTTC. Its protein is CASSLSDRRSYGYTF.